The T cell receptor beta chain under discussion was sequenced for a study of early T cells in non-severe SARS-CoV-2 infection. Study-wide background: With bulk RNA from unsorted whole blood as input, sequencing yielded unpaired chains.

CDR1 is LGHDT and CDR2 is YNNKEL in the germline V gene (reference sequence). CDR3 length: 14 residues. Trimming shortened V by 2 bases and J by 5 bases, and 13 bases separated the two germline ends. In its sample, this clonotype was seen a few times. Antigen: not known. The TCR library protocol attached unique molecular identifiers to the individual cDNA molecules. MiXCR was run by TCRdb on the 5' RACE reads, yielding one entry per CDR3 protein. This sample has tens of thousands of distinct CDR3 sequences, with approximately 15% found just once. Overall study findings and caveats: Using VDJdb, the matching emphasized anti-spike CD8 responses while missing private and CD4 specificities.

The rearrangement links TRBV3-1 to TRBJ2-7, with D perhaps matching TRBD1 or TRBD2 (5 bases each). This sequence originates from an adult who was a healthcare worker with PCR-confirmed SARS-CoV-2 infection or an uninfected control (not recorded which). Sequenced material: whole blood. CDR3 DNA: TGTGCCAGCAGCCAATCCTTGGGGGTCCACGAGCAGTACTTC. Its protein product is CASSQSLGVHEQYF.